This T cell receptor (beta chain) was profiled in a study of T cells in Graves' hyperthyroidism and ophthalmopathy. Points from the study as a whole: Model output signaled ophthalmopathy a median about 6.3 months ahead of onset.

Per germline, CDR1 SGHDT and CDR2 YYEEEE. The CDR3 spans 14 residues. Trimming shortened V by 4 bases and J by 6 bases, and 16 bases separated the two germline ends. The CDR3 regions of TCR beta were amplified from RNA transcripts. In the first-round RT-PCR of the TCR CDR3, the HTBI primer set was used. From the multiplex PCR reads, TCRdb called clonotypes with MiXCR, one entry per CDR3 protein. The table shows nearly 750,000 distinct CDR3 sequences, with 30% to 40% occurring only once. This clonotype appeared a single time. Its antigen is undetermined. The rearrangement joins TRBV5-6 to TRBJ1-1; the D is unclear. This clonotype was sampled from a woman aged 40 to 50 with Graves' hyperthyroidism. The material sequenced was blood. This chain's CDR3 is CASSHATGSSEAFF. The CDR3 region has the DNA TGTGCCAGCAGCCATGCCACTGGGTCCTCTGAAGCTTTCTTT.